The text below deals with one T cell receptor (beta chain). The source of the sample is a study of response to subunit inactivated influenza vaccine. TCRdb reprocessed the RT-PCR reads via MiXCR and lists one record per CDR3 protein. The sample includes almost 600,000 distinct CDR3 sequences, around 13% seen only once; the top ten take 11%. CDR1 is SGHTA, CDR2 FQGTGA, per germline. The CDR3 runs 15 residues. After removal of 0 bases from V and 9 bases from J, the junction contained 6 bases not matched to a gene. The V call is TRBV7-3, the J call TRBJ2-1; 9 bases match TRBD2. The material was PBMCs from blood, obtained 11 to 12 days after vaccination. The TCR sequence derives from a man aged 45-60 years who received an inactivated influenza vaccine. Here the CDR3 DNA reads TGTGCCAGCAGCTTAACGGGACTAGCAATCGGTGAGCAGTTCTTC. Translating it yields CASSLTGLAIGEQFF.